These 4 T cell receptor beta chains share one sample of origin, sequenced in a study of shared clonotypes between healthy human individuals. The data were produced by immunoSEQ multiplex PCR, yet TCRdb's version contains in-frame clones alone and is incomplete. This table has about 2.1 million clones, over 85% appearing once. Naive-designated CD8 cells lacked CD45RO, were positively enriched for CCR7, and omitted terminally differentiated effector memory CD45RA+ cells. Sequences were obtained from naive CD8+ T cells from PBMCs. The receptors here all came from a man aged 18-30 years in good health. Some clones in this sample may be carry-over from other donors' samples.

A word on this clone: The same CDR3 can be traced to other DNA sequences in this sample. The chain is built from TRBV29-1 and TRBJ2-7, with TRBD1 identical over 8 bases. Germline CDR1 reads SQVTM; CDR2 reads ANQGSEA. V lost 5 bases, J lost 3 bases, and 6 bases stayed unmatched. The CDR3 contains 13 residues. In DNA, the CDR3 is TGCAGCGTTTCCGGGACAGGCCTCTACGAGCAGTACTTC. Its translation: CSVSGTGLYEQYF.

The chain has TRBV27 and TRBJ2-7; D possibly matches TRBD1 or TRBD2 (5 bases each). The V end was cut by 5 bases, the J end by 3 bases, with 14 bases between. CDR3 size: 14 residues. CDR1 and CDR2 (germline): MNHEY, SMNVEV (reference sequence). This CDR3 reads CASSTLGTDYEQYF. The CDR3, as DNA: TGTGCCAGCAGTACTCTCGGGACCGACTACGAGCAGTACTTC.

The V gene is TRBV5-1, the J gene TRBJ2-2; D is uncertain. V dropped 4 bases and J dropped 7 bases, with 8 bases sitting between them. This CDR3 has 12 amino acids. Germline V gives CDR1 SGHRS, CDR2 YFSETQ. The CDR3 DNA reads TGCGCCAGCAGCATAGCAATCGGGGAGCTGTTTTTT. Its protein product is CASSIAIGELFF.

This chain connects TRBV28 to TRBJ2-7; D uncertain. Trimming removed 3 bases from V and 6 bases from J, with 12 bases in between. The CDR3 length is 13 residues. Germline loops: CDR1 MDHEN, CDR2 SYDVKM. CDR3 residues: CASSFQMPSEQYF. In DNA, the CDR3 is TGTGCCAGCAGTTTCCAGATGCCTAGCGAGCAGTACTTC. Variable domain in full (rest from reference TRBV28 and TRBJ2-7): DVKVTQSSRYLVKRTGEKVFLECVQDMDHENMFWYRQDPGLGLRLIYFSYDVKMKEKGDIPEGYSVSREKKERFSLILESASTNQTSMYLCASSFQMPSEQYFGPGTRLTVT.